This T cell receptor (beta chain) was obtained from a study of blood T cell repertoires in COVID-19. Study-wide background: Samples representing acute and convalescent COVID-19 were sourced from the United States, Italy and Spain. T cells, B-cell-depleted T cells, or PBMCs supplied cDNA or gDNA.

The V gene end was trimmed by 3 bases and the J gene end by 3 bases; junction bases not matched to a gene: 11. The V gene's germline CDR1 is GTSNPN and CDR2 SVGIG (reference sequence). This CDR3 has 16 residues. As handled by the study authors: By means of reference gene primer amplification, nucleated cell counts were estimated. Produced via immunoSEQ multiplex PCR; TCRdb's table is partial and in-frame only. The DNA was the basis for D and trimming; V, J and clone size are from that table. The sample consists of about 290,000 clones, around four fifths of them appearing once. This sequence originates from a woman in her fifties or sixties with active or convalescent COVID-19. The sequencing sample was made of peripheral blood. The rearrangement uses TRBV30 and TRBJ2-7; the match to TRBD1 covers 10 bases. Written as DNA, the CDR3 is TGTGCCTGGAGGGCGGAGTTGGGGACAGGGGACTACGAGCAGTACTTC. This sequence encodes CAWRAELGTGDYEQYF.